This TCR beta chain was recorded in a study of blood T cell repertoires in COVID-19. Study overall: PBMCs, B-cell-depleted T cells, or T cells were the source of the cDNA or gDNA that made up the material.

In the authors' methods: Cell counts per sample came from amplifying reference gene primers. Clones were sequenced by immunoSEQ multiplex PCR, and TCRdb holds only the in-frame ones, with some missing. V and J calls plus clone size are reproduced from that table; the DNA served to infer D and trimming. The table shows about 240,000 clones, with approximately 84% occurring only once. Participants, roughly 18 to 90 years old, spanned about 26 US areas. Cohort assignment relied on participant-reported clinical history. The CDR3 extends over 14 amino acids. Trimming cost V 8 bases and J 5 bases; bases outside gene matches: 8. Germline CDR1 reads LGHDT; CDR2 reads YNNKEL (reference sequence).

This TCR was recovered from a woman in her thirties or forties with acute COVID-19. Specimen: PBMCs or T cells enriched from blood (not recorded which). V is TRBV3-1 (or the pseudogene TRBV3-2) and J is TRBJ1-5; 8 positions agree with TRBD1. CDR3 amino acids: CASGVGQGHQPQHF. The CDR3 DNA sequence: TGTGCCAGCGGGGTAGGACAGGGCCATCAGCCCCAGCATTTT.